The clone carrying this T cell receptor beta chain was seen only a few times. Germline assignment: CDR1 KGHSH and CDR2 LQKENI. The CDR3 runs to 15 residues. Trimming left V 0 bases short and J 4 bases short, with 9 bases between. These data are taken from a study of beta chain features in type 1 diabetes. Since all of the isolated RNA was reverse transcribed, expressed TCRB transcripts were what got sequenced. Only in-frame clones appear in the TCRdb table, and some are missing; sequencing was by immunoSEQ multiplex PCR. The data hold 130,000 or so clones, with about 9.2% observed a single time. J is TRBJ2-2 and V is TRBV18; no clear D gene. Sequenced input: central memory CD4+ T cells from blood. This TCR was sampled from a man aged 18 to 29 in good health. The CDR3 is CASSPPYSSTGELFF. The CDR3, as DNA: TGTGCCAGCTCACCACCGTACAGCTCCACCGGGGAGCTGTTTTTT.